In its sample, the clone carrying this TCR beta chain was seen once. This specimen belongs to a study of blood T cell repertoires in COVID-19. Overall study: Samples of COVID-19 (acute and convalescent) were obtained from the United States, Italy and Spain. PBMCs, B-cell-depleted T cells, or T cells were the source of the cDNA or gDNA that made up the material.

Germline V CDR1 and CDR2: SGHRS, YFSETQ. The CDR3 sequence is 16 residues long. V lost 0 bases to trimming and J lost 4 bases; unmatched junction nucleotides: 8. Clones were sequenced by immunoSEQ multiplex PCR, and TCRdb holds only the in-frame ones, with some missing. The sample contains around 160,000 clones, about 88% of which appear only once. Sequenced: peripheral blood. The TCR originated in a human donor in a cohort sampled during active COVID-19. The chain links TRBV5-1 to TRBJ2-3; 7 nucleotides line up with TRBD2. The CDR3, as DNA: TGCGCCAGCAGCTTGGCCGTTGGGAGGGTGGCAGATACGCAGTATTTT. This encodes CASSLAVGRVADTQYF. The whole variable domain, filled in from reference TRBV5-1 and TRBJ2-3, reads KAGVTQTPRYLIKTRGQQVTLSCSPISGHRSVSWYQQTPGQGLQFLFEYFSETQRNKGNFPGRFSGRQFSNSRSEMNVSTLELGDSALYLCASSLAVGRVADTQYFGPGTRLTVL.